A single sample is the source of the 18 T cell receptor beta chains below, sequenced in a study of vaccination effects on CD4 cells after COVID-19. Antigen-specific CD4+ T cells expanded by the ViraFEST assay with viral peptide pools were then sequenced. After around ten days in culture, the CD4+ T cells were isolated. Participants each got two BNT162b2 or mRNA-1273 vaccine doses. Clones were sequenced by immunoSEQ multiplex PCR, and TCRdb holds only the in-frame ones, with some missing. The sample lists tens of thousands of clones; around two thirds were seen once. Their recognized antigens are unknown. Material: CD4+ T cells from PBMCs cultured with HCoV-229E spike peptides, obtained after COVID-19 vaccination. The receptors here all came from a human donor who received a COVID-19 vaccine.

The CDR3 is CASSQTLYGYTF. CDR3 DNA sequence: TGTGCCAGCAGCCAGACACTCTATGGCTACACCTTC. The chain has TRBV3-1 (or the pseudogene TRBV3-2) and TRBJ1-2, with D unclear. Germline-derived CDR1 and CDR2 are LGHDT and YNNKEL (reference sequence). Trimming removed 3 bases at V and 4 bases at J, with 6 bases between. This CDR3 region has 12 residues.

Only one count was recorded for this clone. The chain recombines TRBV2 with TRBJ2-3, with a possible D match to TRBD1 (5 bases). The germline V and J ends were trimmed by 4 bases and 2 bases, with 10 bases remaining between them. Germline CDR1 SNHLY, CDR2 FYNNEI. The CDR3 contains 14 residues. CDR3 bases: TGTGCCAGCAGTGGGACAAGGATCACAGATACGCAGTATTTT. Residues: CASSGTRITDTQYF.

The V call is TRBV30, the J call TRBJ1-6; 8 positions agree with TRBD1. J was trimmed by 6 bases and V by 2 bases; bases with no gene match: 6. The CDR3 consists of 15 residues. The germline CDR1 and CDR2 sequences are GTSNPN and SVGIG (reference sequence). CDR3 sequence (DNA): TGTGCCTGGAGTCCCGTTGACAGGGGTAATTCACCCCTCCACTTT. Translation gives CAWSPVDRGNSPLHF.

The J gene is TRBJ1-1, the V gene TRBV10-2; weak D call: TRBD1 (5 bases). The CDR3 is made up of 13 amino acids. Germline CDR1 WSHSY, CDR2 SAAADI. Trimming pared 7 bases from V and 5 bases from J, leaving 14 bases between. The CDR3 is CASTRAGGTEAFF. DNA for the CDR3: TGCGCCAGCACCCGGGCGGGGGGAACTGAAGCTTTCTTT.

This chain joins TRBV5-1 and TRBJ2-5, with a possible D match to TRBD2 (6 bases). Trimming took off 0 bases at V and 5 bases at J, with 11 bases between the two ends. Germline V gene data show CDR1 as SGHRS and CDR2 as YFSETQ. The CDR3 totals 14 residues. CDR3 in amino acids: CASSLGVAGETQYF. The CDR3 DNA follows: TGCGCCAGCAGCTTGGGCGTGGCGGGGGAGACCCAGTACTTC. Filled out from reference TRBV5-1 and TRBJ2-5, the complete variable domain reads KAGVTQTPRYLIKTRGQQVTLSCSPISGHRSVSWYQQTPGQGLQFLFEYFSETQRNKGNFPGRFSGRQFSNSRSEMNVSTLELGDSALYLCASSLGVAGETQYFGPGTRLLVL.

The V gene is TRBV28, the J gene TRBJ1-1; D uncertain. The V and J ends lost 4 bases and 1 base respectively, with 16 bases between them. The CDR3 sequence is 16 residues long. The germline V gene encodes CDR1 MDHEN and CDR2 SYDVKM. DNA of the CDR3: TGTGCCAGCAGTTCCCGAGTAGGTCGGGGGAACACTGAAGCTTTCTTT. It yields the protein CASSSRVGRGNTEAFF. Complete variable domain (other parts from reference TRBV28 and TRBJ1-1): DVKVTQSSRYLVKRTGEKVFLECVQDMDHENMFWYRQDPGLGLRLIYFSYDVKMKEKGDIPEGYSVSREKKERFSLILESASTNQTSMYLCASSSRVGRGNTEAFFGQGTRLTVV.

The chain combines TRBV30 with TRBJ1-1, with 9 bases fitting TRBD1. Per germline, CDR1 GTSNPN and CDR2 SVGIG (reference sequence). V trimming: 0 bases; J trimming: 1 base; junction bases outside the gene matches: 6. The CDR3 sequence is 16 residues long. The CDR3 here is CAWSVQPGQGNTEAFF. Here the CDR3 DNA reads TGTGCCTGGAGTGTCCAGCCGGGACAGGGGAACACTGAAGCTTTCTTT.

The chain couples TRBV10-1 to TRBJ2-3; D is perhaps TRBD2 (5 bases). Germline CDR1 WNHNN, CDR2 SYGVQD (reference sequence). There are 12 residues in the CDR3. V was clipped by 5 bases and J by 10 bases, with 13 bases between them. CDR3 DNA sequence: TGCGCCAGCAGTATGGGCCCGAGGGCGCAGTATTTT. Protein sequence: CASSMGPRAQYF.

J is TRBJ1-6 and V is TRBV25-1; D is unresolved. The CDR3 length is 12 residues. The germline CDR1 and CDR2 sequences are MGHDK and SYGVNS. Between the trimmed V and J ends, which lost 1 base and 9 bases, there was a span of 4 bases. DNA of the CDR3: TGTGCCAGCAGTGAATTGAGTTCACCCCTCCACTTT. This encodes CASSELSSPLHF.

This clone came up once. The gene calls are TRBV10-2 and TRBJ2-7; 9 positions agree with TRBD1. V shed 9 bases and J 1 base; nucleotides not matched to a gene: 4. The CDR3 contains 13 residues. Per germline, CDR1 WSHSY and CDR2 SAAADI. The CDR3 DNA is TGCGCCAGTGCGGGACAGGGATCCTACGAGCAGTACGTC. Translating gives CASAGQGSYEQYV.

This clone turned up a few times. The CDR3: CASSYRVEWDEQFF. In DNA form, the CDR3 reads TGTGCCAGCAGTTACAGGGTAGAGTGGGATGAGCAGTTCTTC. V gene TRBV6-2 or TRBV6-3 combines with J gene TRBJ2-1, with D unresolved. CDR1 and CDR2 (germline): MNHEY, SVGEGT. V was cut by 2 bases and J by 8 bases, with 13 bases left in between. The CDR3 is 14 amino acids.

This chain uses TRBV12-5 with TRBJ2-1; D perhaps matches TRBD2 (6 bases). The CDR3 is made up of 14 amino acids. V was clipped by 7 bases and J by 5 bases, with 15 bases between them. Per the germline V gene, CDR1 is LGHNT and CDR2 is FRNRAP. CDR3 in amino acids: CASAWRESDNEQFF. The DNA for the CDR3 is TGTGCTAGTGCTTGGAGGGAGTCCGACAATGAGCAGTTCTTC.

The chain uses TRBV7-9 and TRBJ1-4, with 11 bases aligning to TRBD1. With 3 bases clipped from V and 4 bases from J, the junction kept 4 bases outside the gene matches. The length of the CDR3 is 16 residues. Germline CDR1 reads SEHNR; CDR2 reads FQNEAQ (reference sequence). In DNA form, the CDR3 reads TGTGCCAGCAGCTTCTGGACAGGGGGCCTTAATGAAAAACTGTTTTTT. It encodes CASSFWTGGLNEKLFF.

This clone was seen only a few times. V is TRBV4-1 and J is TRBJ1-5; D is unresolved. This CDR3 spans 15 amino acids. V was clipped by 0 bases and J by 2 bases, with 8 bases between them. Germline V lookup: CDR1 MGHRA, CDR2 YSYEKL. CDR3 DNA sequence: TGCGCCAGCAGCCAAGATAGCAGCGGCAATCAGCCCCAGCATTTT. Translated, it gives CASSQDSSGNQPQHF.

The rearrangement uses TRBV3-1 (or the pseudogene TRBV3-2) and TRBJ2-2, with a possible D match to TRBD2 (5 bases). The CDR3 is 15 residues long. Germline assignment: CDR1 LGHDT and CDR2 YNNKEL (reference sequence). V was shortened by 7 bases and J by 4 bases, with 16 bases between the two germline ends. The CDR3 loop is CASNERRGRTGELFF. The CDR3 DNA reads as TGTGCCAGCAACGAAAGGAGAGGGCGCACCGGGGAGCTGTTTTTT.

The V gene is TRBV4-2, the J gene TRBJ1-3; D might be TRBD1 (6 bases). Germline V gene lookup returns CDR1 LGHNA and CDR2 YNFKEQ. The CDR3 totals 16 residues. With 1 base removed from V and 4 bases from J, the gap between germline ends came to 14 bases. The CDR3 spells CASSQGTADQGNTIYF. DNA of the CDR3: TGTGCCAGCAGCCAAGGGACAGCCGATCAAGGAAACACCATATATTTT.

The chain couples TRBV10-3 to TRBJ2-5, with no clear D. The germline V and J ends were trimmed by 3 bases and 5 bases, with 10 bases remaining between them. From germline, CDR1 is ENHRY and CDR2 SYGVKD. The CDR3 runs to 13 residues. The CDR3 DNA reads as TGTGCCATCAGTGATTTCAGTGCGGAGACCCAGTACTTC. Translated, it gives CAISDFSAETQYF.

This chain links TRBV4-3 with TRBJ2-7; tentatively, D is TRBD1 (5 bases). Trimming cost V 0 bases and J 3 bases, with 12 bases left between them. The CDR3 length is 15 residues. Germline values: CDR1 LGHNA, CDR2 YSLEER. CDR3 region: CASSQDRGSGYEQYV. CDR3 nucleotides: TGCGCCAGCAGCCAAGATAGGGGCTCCGGCTACGAGCAGTACGTC.